The next 31 T cell receptor beta chains were all read from a single sample in a study of shared clonotypes between healthy human individuals. Terminally differentiated effector memory CD45RA+ cells were excluded from the naive CD8 cells, which were CD45RO-negative and positively selected for CCR7. Generated by immunoSEQ multiplex PCR, the TCRdb table keeps only in-frame clones and is missing some. The sample contains 650,000 to 800,000 clones, 92% of which appear only once. The material sequenced was naive CD8+ T cells sorted from blood. The receptors were sampled from a man aged 25-45 years in good health.

In regard to this clone: A single base separates this from a much larger clone, so it may be a read error. This chain joins TRBV28 and TRBJ2-7, with a possible D match to TRBD1 (5 bases). Per the germline V gene, CDR1 is MDHEN and CDR2 is SYDVKM. V dropped 6 bases and J dropped 2 bases, with 8 bases sitting between them. The length of the CDR3 is 12 residues. The CDR3 protein is CASRDITYEQYF. CDR3 coding DNA: TGTGCCAGCAGGGACATAACCTACGAGCAGTACTTC.

The rearrangement joins TRBV7-3 to TRBJ2-1; TRBD2 is a possible D gene (5 bases). The germline V and J ends were trimmed by 3 bases and 2 bases, with 8 bases remaining between them. CDR1 and CDR2 from the germline V gene are SGHTA and FQGTGA. This CDR3 has 14 residues. The CDR3 loop is CASSFSGTYNEQFF. DNA of the CDR3: TGTGCCAGCAGCTTCAGCGGTACCTACAATGAGCAGTTCTTC.

V gene TRBV9 combines with J gene TRBJ2-2; D is ambiguous. The CDR3 spans 17 residues. V was trimmed by 0 bases and J by 0 bases, leaving 12 bases between them. Germline assignment: CDR1 SGDLS and CDR2 YYNGEE. CDR3 coding DNA: TGTGCCAGCAGCGTAGCTGTAAGGTTCGCGAACACCGGGGAGCTGTTTTTT. It encodes CASSVAVRFANTGELFF.

The gene calls are TRBV5-1 and TRBJ2-3; D is unclear. Germline V gives CDR1 SGHRS, CDR2 YFSETQ. V shed 0 bases and J shed 4 bases, with 9 bases lying between them. The CDR3 extends over 14 amino acids. CDR3 amino acids: CASSLEGRADTQYF. In DNA, the CDR3 is TGCGCCAGCAGCTTGGAAGGGCGCGCAGATACGCAGTATTTT.

The rearrangement joins TRBV28 to TRBJ2-1; TRBD2 matches at 10 bases. Trimming took 3 bases from V and 1 from J; bases not matched to a gene: 6. Germline V gene data show CDR1 as MDHEN and CDR2 as SYDVKM. The CDR3 runs 17 residues. CDR3 region: CASSFSTSGPSYNEQFF. For the CDR3, the DNA is TGTGCCAGCAGTTTCTCGACTAGCGGGCCATCCTACAATGAGCAGTTCTTC.

The rearrangement joins TRBV30 to TRBJ2-7; D uncertain. This CDR3 is built from 12 residues. V was pared by 5 bases and J by 2 bases, with 10 bases between. Germline CDR1 GTSNPN, CDR2 SVGIG (reference sequence). The CDR3 DNA reads as TGTGCCTGGGCAAGCGAGACCTACGAGCAGTACTTC. Protein product: CAWASETYEQYF.

The sample holds a few counts of this clone. This chain joins TRBV27 and TRBJ2-7; D is ambiguous. Germline V gives CDR1 MNHEY, CDR2 SMNVEV (reference sequence). The CDR3 extends over 15 amino acids. The V and J ends lost 10 bases and 0 bases respectively, with 19 bases between them. The CDR3 loop reads CANPNSPGSSYEQYF. The DNA for the CDR3 is TGTGCCAACCCTAACTCCCCGGGCAGCTCCTACGAGCAGTACTTC.

V usage is TRBV11-2 and J usage is TRBJ2-1; no firm D call. Germline V gene sequence: CDR1 SGHAT, CDR2 FQNNGV. The CDR3 covers 11 residues. Trimming pared 3 bases from V and 15 bases from J, leaving 12 bases between. CDR3 amino acids: CASSFREQRFF. The CDR3 coding sequence is TGTGCCAGCAGCTTTCGTGAACAGAGGTTCTTC.

Only a few counts were recorded for this clone. The rearrangement joins TRBV2 to TRBJ2-7, with D possibly TRBD2 on 5 matching bases. The germline V gene has CDR1 SNHLY and CDR2 FYNNEI. The ends were cut back, 4 bases at V and 1 base at J, with 11 bases in the middle. CDR3 length: 14 residues. The CDR3 nucleotides read TGTGCCAGCAGTGTGGCGGGTCGATCCTACGAGCAGTACTTC. Protein product: CASSVAGRSYEQYF. The full variable domain, completed using reference TRBV2 and TRBJ2-7, is EPEVTQTPSHQVTQMGQEVILRCVPISNHLYFYWYRQILGQKVEFLVSFYNNEISEKSEIFDDQFSVERPDGSNFTLKIRSTKLEDSAMYFCASSVAGRSYEQYFGPGTRLTVT.

The gene calls are TRBV28 and TRBJ1-2; no reliable D call. Trimming pared 5 bases from V and 2 bases from J, leaving 12 bases between. CDR1 is MDHEN and CDR2 is SYDVKM in the germline V gene. CDR3 size: 14 residues. DNA of the CDR3: TGTGCCAGCAGTCAAGAGGGCTTCAACTATGGCTACACCTTC. This codes for CASSQEGFNYGYTF.

The V and J genes are TRBV7-6 and TRBJ2-2; D is uncertain. V gave up 5 bases and J gave up 1 base, with 8 bases separating them. Germline loops: CDR1 SGHVS, CDR2 FNYEAQ. This CDR3 contains 14 residues. The CDR3 DNA is TGTGCCAGCAGCGCATCTCTGAACACCGGGGAGCTGTTTTTT. Translation gives CASSASLNTGELFF.

The CDR3 bases are TGTGCCAGCAGCTCTCAGCCCGGAGCCAATGAGCAGTTCTTC. This sequence encodes CASSSQPGANEQFF. V is TRBV7-8 and J is TRBJ2-1; no clear D. The ends were cut back, 4 bases at V and 6 bases at J, with 13 bases in the middle. The V gene's germline CDR1 is SGHVS and CDR2 FQNEAQ. CDR3 length: 14 amino acids.

The chain links TRBV19 to TRBJ2-1; D is unclear. Germline-derived CDR1 and CDR2 are LNHDA and SQIVND (reference sequence). The V end was cut by 3 bases, the J end by 0 bases, with 6 bases between. The CDR3 is made up of 14 amino acids. The CDR3 DNA reads as TGTGCCAGTAGTATCGTGAGCTCCTACAATGAGCAGTTCTTC. It yields the protein CASSIVSSYNEQFF.

The chain combines TRBV28 with TRBJ2-7; D is ambiguous. The V and J ends lost 3 bases and 5 bases respectively, with 11 bases between them. The CDR3 extends over 13 amino acids. CDR1 is MDHEN and CDR2 is SYDVKM in the germline V gene. The CDR3 DNA follows: TGTGCCAGCAGTTTCTCCCACGGACACGAGCAGTACTTC. This encodes CASSFSHGHEQYF.

The DNA of the CDR3 is TGTGCCAGCAGTTGGGACCAACTGGGCGAGCAGTACTTC. It yields the protein CASSWDQLGEQYF. The V gene is TRBV6-5, the J gene TRBJ2-7; D tentatively reads TRBD1 or TRBD2 (5 bases each). The V gene lost 4 bases and the J gene lost 6 bases, with 13 bases spanning the gap. The germline V gene has CDR1 MNHEY and CDR2 SVGAGI. The CDR3 length is 13 residues.

This sequence joins TRBV7-9 and TRBJ1-1; no clear D. Germline V gene sequence: CDR1 SEHNR, CDR2 FQNEAQ (reference sequence). The ends were cut back, 1 base at V and 1 base at J, with 7 bases in the middle. CDR3 length: 14 amino acids. The CDR3 DNA follows: TGTGCCAGCAGCTTAGTATCGGCGAACACTGAAGCTTTCTTT. It specifies CASSLVSANTEAFF.

The chain combines TRBV27 with TRBJ2-7; D is undetermined. CDR1 and CDR2 (germline): MNHEY, SMNVEV (reference sequence). V lost 3 bases to trimming and J lost 3 bases, with 9 bases between them. This CDR3 is built from 13 residues. The CDR3 DNA reads TGTGCCAGCAGTTTGTTTCCGTTCTACGAGCAGTACTTC. Translated, it gives CASSLFPFYEQYF.

The chain links TRBV5-5 to TRBJ2-3, with TRBD2 identical over 9 bases. There are 16 residues in the CDR3. J was trimmed by 5 bases and V by 4 bases; bases with no gene match: 11. Germline lookup yields CDR1 SGHKS and CDR2 YYEKEE (reference sequence). In DNA form, the CDR3 reads TGTGCCAGCAGCGAGAACGCGGGAGGGCTTATAGATACGCAGTATTTT. Its protein product is CASSENAGGLIDTQYF.

The V call is TRBV7-9, the J call TRBJ2-5, with 13 bases that match TRBD2. The CDR3 length is 19 residues. CDR1 is SEHNR and CDR2 is FQNEAQ in the germline V gene (reference sequence). After removal of 5 bases from V and 5 bases from J, the junction contained 17 bases not matched to a gene. The CDR3 bases are TGTGCCAGCAGCCCCCTACTTGGGACTAGCGGGATCGGACAGGAGACCCAGTACTTC. This codes for CASSPLLGTSGIGQETQYF.

This chain joins TRBV2 and TRBJ2-1; 11 bases fit TRBD2. V lost 5 bases, J lost 6 bases, and 9 bases stayed unmatched. Germline CDR1 and CDR2: SNHLY and FYNNEI. This CDR3 is 16 amino acids long. In DNA, the CDR3 is TGTGCCAGCAGTATTCCTAGCGGGAGGCCCGCCAATGAGCAGTTCTTC. It codes for CASSIPSGRPANEQFF.

The chain carries TRBV13 and TRBJ1-2; 8 bases line up with TRBD1. The ends lost 5 bases at V and 0 bases at J; junction bases unmatched: 5. Germline values: CDR1 PRHDT, CDR2 FYEKMQ (reference sequence). This CDR3 comprises 15 residues. The CDR3, as DNA: TGTGCCAGCAGCCTACAGGACAGGGCTAACTATGGCTACACCTTC. This codes for CASSLQDRANYGYTF.

The chain recombines TRBV7-8 with TRBJ2-7; 9 bases are shared with TRBD1. CDR1 and CDR2 (germline): SGHVS, FQNEAQ. The CDR3 has 15 residues. The V gene end was trimmed by 3 bases and the J gene end by 4 bases; junction bases not matched to a gene: 7. CDR3 residues: CASSFRDREIYEQYF. DNA of the CDR3: TGTGCCAGCAGCTTCAGGGACAGGGAAATTTACGAGCAGTACTTC.

This chain joins TRBV14 and TRBJ2-3; 8 bases are a match to TRBD2. This CDR3 is 15 amino acids long. Germline CDR1 SGHDN, CDR2 FVKESK. The V gene end was trimmed by 6 bases and the J gene end by 2 bases; junction bases not matched to a gene: 7. CDR3 bases: TGTGCCAGCAGTCTGACTAGCGACTTCACAGATACGCAGTATTTT. Translation gives CASSLTSDFTDTQYF.

Here the CDR3 DNA reads TGTGCCATCAGTGAGTCGCGGGAGGGCAGGGGCAATGAGCAGTTCTTC. This encodes CAISESREGRGNEQFF. The V and J genes are TRBV10-3 and TRBJ2-1; 9 bases match TRBD2. The CDR3 consists of 16 residues. Trimming removed 0 bases from V and 6 bases from J; junction bases left unmatched: 6. Germline V gene sequence: CDR1 ENHRY, CDR2 SYGVKD.

The chain employs TRBV4-3 and TRBJ2-6; D remains unclear. With 2 bases removed from V and 0 bases from J, the gap between germline ends came to 8 bases. The CDR3 sequence is 16 residues long. Germline V gene data show CDR1 as LGHNA and CDR2 as YSLEER. CDR3 bases: TGCGCCAGCAGCCAATACCCCACCTCTGGGGCCAACGTCCTGACTTTC. This encodes CASSQYPTSGANVLTF.

The rearrangement joins TRBV4-1 to TRBJ2-7; 7 nucleotides agree with TRBD2. The V and J ends lost 2 bases and 5 bases, in that order; junction bases with no gene match: 6. Germline V gene data show CDR1 as MGHRA and CDR2 as YSYEKL. The CDR3 is 14 amino acids. The CDR3: CASSQRTRQNEQYF. DNA for the CDR3: TGCGCCAGCAGCCAAAGGACTAGACAAAACGAGCAGTACTTC.

The chain recombines TRBV19 with TRBJ2-7; weak D call: TRBD1 (6 bases). This CDR3 region has 13 residues. CDR1 LNHDA and CDR2 SQIVND come from the germline V gene (reference sequence). Between the trimmed V and J ends, which lost 5 bases and 3 bases, there was a span of 11 bases. For the CDR3, the DNA is TGTGCCAGTAGTCAGGGGCTCCGCTACGAGCAGTACTTC. This codes for CASSQGLRYEQYF.

This chain connects TRBV10-1 to TRBJ2-1; no definite D call. Germline-derived CDR1 and CDR2 are WNHNN and SYGVQD (reference sequence). The CDR3 runs to 16 residues. The V end was cut by 6 bases, the J end by 0 bases, with 15 bases between. CDR3 protein: CASSVNDRSSYNEQFF. CDR3 coding DNA: TGCGCCAGCAGCGTTAACGACCGGAGCTCCTACAATGAGCAGTTCTTC.

This chain connects TRBV7-9 to TRBJ2-7; D may correspond to TRBD1 or TRBD2 (6 bases each). From germline, CDR1 is SEHNR and CDR2 FQNEAQ (reference sequence). The CDR3 extends over 15 amino acids. The V end lost 5 bases, the J end lost 3 bases, and 17 bases lay between the germline ends. The CDR3 loop is CASSKYSGGGYEQYF. CDR3 nucleotide sequence: TGTGCCAGCAGCAAATATAGCGGAGGGGGCTACGAGCAGTACTTC.

The chain carries TRBV7-8 and TRBJ2-7; D is perhaps TRBD1 or TRBD2 (6 bases each). The length of the CDR3 is 15 residues. Looked up from germline, CDR1 is SGHVS and CDR2 is FQNEAQ. Deletions cut 7 bases from V and 3 bases from J, with 19 bases between. CDR3 in DNA: TGTGCCAGCACCTCGGGGGCTAGCGAGGGCTACGAGCAGTACTTC. Translation: CASTSGASEGYEQYF.

This clone was seen a few times. The chain combines TRBV29-1 with TRBJ1-2, with 7 bases that match TRBD1. CDR1 and CDR2 (germline): SQVTM, ANQGSEA. V was clipped by 4 bases and J by 7 bases; unmatched bases: 9. The CDR3 contains 13 residues. This chain's CDR3 is CSVVIPGGFGYTF. DNA of the CDR3: TGCAGCGTTGTTATTCCAGGGGGTTTTGGCTACACCTTC.